Each of the 8 T cell receptor beta chains below was sequenced from the same sample in a study of blood T cell repertoires in COVID-19. Generated by immunoSEQ multiplex PCR, the TCRdb table keeps only in-frame clones and is missing some. The table records around 95,000 clones, around four fifths of them present only once. What was sequenced was peripheral blood. These TCRs come from a man aged 50 to 59 with active or convalescent COVID-19.

This chain links TRBV19 with TRBJ1-1; perhaps TRBD1 as D (5 bases). Trimming removed 1 base at V and 7 bases at J, with 13 bases between. In germline, CDR1 is LNHDA, CDR2 SQIVND (reference sequence). The CDR3 spans 14 residues. CDR3 in DNA: TGTGCCAGTAGTATAGTTTCGGGGGTCGGTGAAGCTTTCTTT. This sequence encodes CASSIVSGVGEAFF.

This clone was picked up one time. The rearrangement links TRBV19 to TRBJ2-3, with TRBD1 matching 9 bases. Germline V gives CDR1 LNHDA, CDR2 SQIVND (reference sequence). The CDR3 is made up of 16 amino acids. The trim removed 2 bases at V and 2 bases at J, leaving 5 bases unmatched. CDR3 loop: CASSIRGTGTTDTQYF. The DNA for the CDR3 is TGTGCCAGTAGTATACGAGGGACAGGGACCACAGATACGCAGTATTTT.

The chain joins TRBV11-2 to TRBJ1-1, with a weak D call TRBD1 (5 bases). Per germline, CDR1 SGHAT and CDR2 FQNNGV. The V end was cut by 5 bases, the J end by 8 bases, with 18 bases between. This CDR3 has 14 residues. CDR3 loop: CASSAVATTEEAFF. CDR3 bases: TGTGCCAGCAGCGCGGTCGCGACGACAGAGGAAGCTTTCTTT.

This chain connects TRBV19 to TRBJ2-5, with 15 bases identical to TRBD2. CDR1 is LNHDA, CDR2 SQIVND, per germline (reference sequence). The junction had 10 bases not matched to a gene; V was cut back by 6 bases and J by 5 bases. The CDR3 is 17 residues long. For the CDR3, the DNA is TGTGCCAGTAGGCCGGGACTAGCGGGAGGTAATGATGAGACCCAGTACTTC. Amino acids: CASRPGLAGGNDETQYF. Supplemented by reference TRBV19 and TRBJ2-5, the full variable domain reads DGGITQSPKYLFRKEGQNVTLSCEQNLNHDAMYWYRQDPGQGLRLIYYSQIVNDFQKGDIAEGYSVSREKKESFPLTVTSAQKNPTAFYLCASRPGLAGGNDETQYFGPGTRLLVL.

The genes are TRBV18 and TRBJ2-1, with 7 bases identical to TRBD2. Losses at the gene ends were 5 bases for V and 5 bases for J; bases not matched to a gene: 15. CDR3 length equals 17 residues. Per the germline V gene, CDR1 is KGHSH and CDR2 is LQKENI. CDR3 sequence reads: CASSWDRSASGNNEQFF. The CDR3 region has the DNA TGTGCCAGCTCATGGGATCGATCGGCTAGCGGAAACAATGAGCAGTTCTTC.

This clone was seen a handful of times. The rearrangement links TRBV2 to TRBJ1-5, with D unresolved. CDR3 length: 15 amino acids. Germline V CDR1 and CDR2: SNHLY, FYNNEI. The V end lost 4 bases, the J end lost 0 bases, and 10 bases lay between the germline ends. CDR3 sequence reads: CASSGESYSNQPQHF. DNA of the CDR3: TGTGCCAGCAGTGGAGAAAGTTATAGCAATCAGCCCCAGCATTTT.

The chain uses TRBV18 and TRBJ2-7; 8 positions match TRBD1. V lost 2 bases, J lost 1 base, and 4 bases stayed unmatched. Germline assignment: CDR1 KGHSH and CDR2 LQKENI. The CDR3 runs 15 residues. The CDR3 DNA reads TGTGCCAGCTCACCAATGCAGGGGGCATCCTACGAGCAGTACTTC. This codes for CASSPMQGASYEQYF.

The gene calls are TRBV13 and TRBJ2-7; 10 nucleotides agree with TRBD1. Germline CDR1 PRHDT, CDR2 FYEKMQ (reference sequence). V trimming: 8 bases; J trimming: 2 bases; junction bases outside the gene matches: 9. The CDR3 length is 15 residues. This CDR3 reads CASRTTGQGTYEQYF. The CDR3 nucleotides are TGTGCCAGCCGTACAACGGGACAGGGGACCTACGAGCAGTACTTC.